Following are 24 T cell receptor beta chains from one sample sequenced in a study of CD8 T cells in Susac syndrome (dated by TCRdb to about 2019). The method behind the library was the immunoSEQ multiplex PCR assay. RNA was extracted with the RNeasy kit and 0.5 to 1 ug was reverse transcribed using random hexamers. Through fastp at Q25 and MiXCR, TCRdb rebuilt clones from the public reads, retaining in-frame beta chains. Every distinct CDR3 protein forms one entry, paired with its most common genes and DNA. For this sample the table gives under 350,000 distinct CDR3 sequences, of which roughly nine tenths were detected only once. Less than 0.08% of the sample lies in the top ten. Input material: CD4+ T cells from PBMCs. Every receptor here comes from a human donor with multiple sclerosis.

The gene calls are TRBV11-1 and TRBJ2-5; D is perhaps TRBD2 (5 bases). This CDR3 contains 15 residues. V lost 2 bases and J 2 bases, leaving 12 bases between the germline ends. CDR1 and CDR2 (germline): SGHAT, FQDESV (reference sequence). The CDR3 DNA is TGTGCCAGCAGCTTACAGCCGGGAAAGCAAGAGACCCAGTACTTC. Translated: CASSLQPGKQETQYF.

CDR3 amino acids: CASSPRGRGENTEAFF. In DNA, the CDR3 is TGTGCCAGCAGCCCTAGAGGGAGGGGGGAGAACACTGAAGCTTTCTTT. The chain uses TRBV9 and TRBJ1-1; D possibly corresponds to TRBD1 (6 bases). V lost 4 bases and J 1 base, leaving 17 bases between the germline ends. The CDR3 runs to 16 residues. Germline loops: CDR1 SGDLS, CDR2 YYNGEE.

V and J are TRBV9 and TRBJ1-1; 9 bases line up with TRBD1. Germline CDR1 is SGDLS and CDR2 is YYNGEE. This CDR3 region has 17 residues. V shed 4 bases and J 0 bases; nucleotides not matched to a gene: 10. Here the CDR3 DNA reads TGTGCCAGCAGCCGAACAGGGGGCGGGAGATTGAACACTGAAGCTTTCTTT. It codes for CASSRTGGGRLNTEAFF.

This clonotype has a handful of counts. The rearrangement joins TRBV7-2 to TRBJ1-3; no reliable D call. Germline-derived CDR1 and CDR2 are SGHTA and FQGNSA. The CDR3 spans 16 residues. V was trimmed by 4 bases and J by 4 bases, leaving 17 bases between them. The CDR3 DNA reads as TGTGCCAGCAGCTGGGCCGCCGGGTTTGGAGGAAACACCATATATTTT. It translates to CASSWAAGFGGNTIYF.

This chain links TRBV7-8 with TRBJ2-3; no clear D. V was shortened by 5 bases and J by 0 bases, with 12 bases between the two germline ends. Germline loops: CDR1 SGHVS, CDR2 FQNEAQ. There are 15 residues in the CDR3. The CDR3: CASSLRAISTDTQYF. CDR3 DNA: TGTGCCAGCAGCCTAAGAGCGATTAGCACAGATACGCAGTATTTT.

The chain links TRBV2 to TRBJ2-7; TRBD1 matches at 8 bases. The junction had 7 bases not matched to a gene; V was cut back by 6 bases and J by 3 bases. From germline, CDR1 is SNHLY and CDR2 FYNNEI. The CDR3 has 14 amino acids. The chain's CDR3 is CASRGQGSGYEQYF. The CDR3 DNA follows: TGTGCCAGCAGAGGACAGGGATCGGGCTACGAGCAGTACTTC.

V gene TRBV5-8 combines with J gene TRBJ2-3; 9 bases agree with TRBD2. J gave up 4 bases and V 6 bases, and 6 bases lay outside the gene matches. The CDR3 totals 14 residues. CDR1 and CDR2 (germline): SGHTS, YDEGEE. The CDR3 nucleotides read TGTGCCAGCAATAGCGGGGGTAGCTCAGATACGCAGTATTTT. The encoded protein is CASNSGGSSDTQYF.

The chain recombines TRBV19 with TRBJ2-2; D possibly corresponds to TRBD2 (5 bases). The CDR3 is 13 residues long. The V gene's germline CDR1 is LNHDA and CDR2 SQIVND (reference sequence). The germline V and J ends were trimmed by 7 bases and 8 bases, with 14 bases remaining between them. The CDR3 loop is CASIQRRGGELFF. In DNA, the CDR3 is TGTGCCAGTATCCAGCGGAGAGGGGGGGAGCTGTTTTTT.

The V and J genes are TRBV2 and TRBJ2-2, with D perhaps matching TRBD1 (6 bases). Trimming took 11 bases from V and 0 from J, leaving 22 bases between them. The CDR3 covers 17 residues. CDR1 and CDR2 from the germline V gene are SNHLY and FYNNEI. The CDR3 protein is CAGRGTQKGPNTGELFF. The CDR3 DNA follows: TGTGCCGGTAGAGGGACACAAAAAGGTCCGAACACCGGGGAGCTGTTTTTT.

The V gene is TRBV20-1, the J gene TRBJ1-2, with D perhaps TRBD1 (6 bases). Trimming pared 0 bases from V and 8 bases from J, leaving 10 bases between. CDR1 and CDR2 from the germline V gene are DFQATT and SNEGSKA (reference sequence). The CDR3 consists of 12 residues. This chain's CDR3 is CSARDPGDGYTF. The CDR3 coding sequence is TGCAGTGCTAGAGATCCAGGGGACGGCTACACCTTC.

The chain uses TRBV11-2 and TRBJ2-5; no clear D gene. Per germline, CDR1 SGHAT and CDR2 FQNNGV. The CDR3 consists of 13 residues. V lost 3 bases and J lost 0, with 5 bases in between. For the CDR3, the DNA is TGTGCCAGCAGCTTTGGCAACCAAGAGACCCAGTACTTC. Its translation: CASSFGNQETQYF.

V and J are TRBV7-9 and TRBJ2-5; 7 positions match TRBD1. This CDR3 spans 14 amino acids. The germline gives CDR1 SEHNR, CDR2 FQNEAQ (reference sequence). V shed 5 bases, J shed 5 bases, and the junction held 8 bases outside the gene matches. The CDR3 coding sequence is TGTGCCAGCAGCCGTAATAAGGGGGCTGAGACCCAGTACTTC. Residues: CASSRNKGAETQYF.

V and J are TRBV25-1 and TRBJ2-1; no clear D. CDR3 length: 13 residues. Trimming cost V 8 bases and J 4 bases, with 12 bases left between them. Germline-derived CDR1 and CDR2 are MGHDK and SYGVNS. The CDR3 spells CASGIDGYNEQFF. DNA of the CDR3: TGTGCCAGCGGTATTGACGGATACAATGAGCAGTTCTTC.

This chain uses TRBV20-1 with TRBJ2-3, with 10 nucleotides matching TRBD2. After removal of 5 bases from V and 7 bases from J, the junction contained 9 bases not matched to a gene. Looked up from germline, CDR1 is DFQATT and CDR2 is SNEGSKA (reference sequence). The CDR3 has 14 residues. The DNA of the CDR3 is TGCAGTGCTGCCCCTCTAGCGGGAGTCAATACGCAGTATTTT. It translates to CSAAPLAGVNTQYF.

CDR3 nucleotides: TGTGCCAGCACCCCGGGAACCCGTAACTATGGCTACACCTTC. Protein sequence: CASTPGTRNYGYTF. This sequence joins TRBV12-3 or TRBV12-4 and TRBJ1-2; D gene ambiguous. V lost 7 bases, J lost 1 base, and 13 bases lay in between. This CDR3 is built from 14 residues.

This sequence joins TRBV5-1 and TRBJ1-4; perhaps TRBD1 as D (5 bases). CDR1 and CDR2 from the germline V gene are SGHRS and YFSETQ. The CDR3 runs 16 residues. Trimming left V 4 bases short and J 0 bases short, with 13 bases between. The CDR3 loop is CASSRGRPATNEKLFF. The CDR3 bases are TGCGCCAGCAGCCGGGGACGCCCCGCAACTAATGAAAAACTGTTTTTT.

The chain combines TRBV19 with TRBJ2-2; 7 bases map to TRBD1. This CDR3 is 15 amino acids long. CDR1 is LNHDA, CDR2 SQIVND, per germline (reference sequence). Losses at the gene ends were 3 bases for V and 2 bases for J; bases not matched to a gene: 3. The CDR3 region has the DNA TGTGCCAGTAGTATTCAGGGGGTTAACACCGGGGAGCTGTTTTTT. Its protein product is CASSIQGVNTGELFF.

This clonotype has a single count. The gene calls are TRBV7-8 and TRBJ2-7; possible D gene TRBD1, 5 bases. The ends were cut back, 5 bases at V and 5 bases at J, with 19 bases in the middle. Germline assignment: CDR1 SGHVS and CDR2 FQNEAQ. This CDR3 has 15 amino acids. CDR3 DNA sequence: TGTGCCAGCAGCCCGGGTGCAGGGCGTCTGAACGAGCAGTACTTC. It translates to CASSPGAGRLNEQYF.

The V gene is TRBV6-1, the J gene TRBJ1-1; D remains ambiguous. Trimming shortened V by 1 base and J by 3 bases, and 6 bases separated the two germline ends. Germline V lookup: CDR1 MNHNS, CDR2 SASEGT. The CDR3 covers 13 residues. CDR3 loop: CASSEDRDTEAFF. CDR3 in DNA: TGTGCCAGCAGTGAAGACAGAGACACTGAAGCTTTCTTT.

The rearrangement links TRBV29-1 to TRBJ2-1; D gene ambiguous. Germline-derived CDR1 and CDR2 are SQVTM and ANQGSEA. The CDR3 is 13 amino acids. Trimming left V 4 bases short and J 4 bases short, with 11 bases between. The CDR3, as DNA: TGCAGCGTTGCACCACTACTATACAATGAGCAGTTCTTC. It yields the protein CSVAPLLYNEQFF.

The chain carries TRBV7-2 and TRBJ1-1; a possible D gene is TRBD1 (5 bases). Trimming stripped 0 bases from V and 4 bases from J, with 9 bases between. CDR1 and CDR2 (germline): SGHTA, FQGNSA. CDR3 length: 14 amino acids. The CDR3, as DNA: TGTGCCAGCAGCTTAGCGCAGGGTTCCACTGAAGCTTTCTTT. Translation gives CASSLAQGSTEAFF.

This clonotype is a singleton in its sample. The chain carries TRBV5-5 and TRBJ2-1, with a tentative D call TRBD2 (6 bases). This CDR3 spans 18 amino acids. Per the germline V gene, CDR1 is SGHKS and CDR2 is YYEKEE (reference sequence). Trimming removed 0 bases from V and 6 bases from J, with 22 bases in between. The CDR3 spells CASSLVGSGSSLGNEQFF. The CDR3 DNA is TGTGCCAGCAGCTTGGTTGGTAGCGGTTCCTCATTGGGCAATGAGCAGTTCTTC.

This clonotype was found once. This rearrangement joins TRBV6-5 to TRBJ1-5; TRBD1 matches at 7 bases. Germline assignment: CDR1 MNHEY and CDR2 SVGAGI. With V trimmed by 5 bases and J by 4 bases, 8 bases remained unmatched. The CDR3 is 15 residues long. The CDR3 DNA reads TGTGCCAGCAGTGCTTTAAGGACAGGTAATCAGCCCCAGCATTTT. Its translation is CASSALRTGNQPQHF.

This clonotype came up once. The chain uses TRBV4-3 and TRBJ2-1; 8 bases are a match to TRBD2. V gave up 4 bases and J gave up 7 bases; unmatched junction bases: 12. The CDR3 covers 16 residues. The germline gives CDR1 LGHNA, CDR2 YSLEER. CDR3 in DNA: TGCGCCAGCAGCCCTCTAGCGGGCCCCATTGTGAATGAGCAGTTCTTC. The encoded protein is CASSPLAGPIVNEQFF.